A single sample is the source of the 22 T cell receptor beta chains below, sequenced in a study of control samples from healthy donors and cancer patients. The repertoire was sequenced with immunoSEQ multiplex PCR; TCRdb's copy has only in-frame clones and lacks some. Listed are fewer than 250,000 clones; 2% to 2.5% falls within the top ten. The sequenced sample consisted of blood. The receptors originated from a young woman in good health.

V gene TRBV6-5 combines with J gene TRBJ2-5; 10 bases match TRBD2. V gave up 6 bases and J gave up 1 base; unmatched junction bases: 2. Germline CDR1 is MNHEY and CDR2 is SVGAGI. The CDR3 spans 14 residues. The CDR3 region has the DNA TGTGCCAGCAGCGTAGCGGGGGGCCAAGAGACCCAGTACTTC. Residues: CASSVAGGQETQYF.

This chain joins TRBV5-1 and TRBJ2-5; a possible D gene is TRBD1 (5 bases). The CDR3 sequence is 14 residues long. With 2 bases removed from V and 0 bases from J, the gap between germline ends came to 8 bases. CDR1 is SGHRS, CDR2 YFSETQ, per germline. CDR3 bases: TGCGCCAGCAGCTTTCAAGGGGACCAAGAGACCCAGTACTTC. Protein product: CASSFQGDQETQYF.

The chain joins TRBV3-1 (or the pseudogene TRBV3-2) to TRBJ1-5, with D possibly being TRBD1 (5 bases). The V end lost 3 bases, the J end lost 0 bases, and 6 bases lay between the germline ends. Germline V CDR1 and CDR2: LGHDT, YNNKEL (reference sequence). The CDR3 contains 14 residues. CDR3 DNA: TGTGCCAGCAGCCAGACAGCTAGCAATCAGCCCCAGCATTTT. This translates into CASSQTASNQPQHF.

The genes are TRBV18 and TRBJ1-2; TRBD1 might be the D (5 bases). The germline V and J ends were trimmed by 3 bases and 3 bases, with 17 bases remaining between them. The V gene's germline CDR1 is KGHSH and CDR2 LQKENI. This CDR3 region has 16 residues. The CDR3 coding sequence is TGTGCCAGCTCACCTATGACAGAACTCAGAGACTATGGCTACACCTTC. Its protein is CASSPMTELRDYGYTF.

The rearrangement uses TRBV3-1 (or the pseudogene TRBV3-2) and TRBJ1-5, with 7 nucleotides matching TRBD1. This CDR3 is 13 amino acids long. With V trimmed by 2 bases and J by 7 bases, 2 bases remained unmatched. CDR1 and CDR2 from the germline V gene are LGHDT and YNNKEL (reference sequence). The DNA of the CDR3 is TGTGCCAGCAGCCAAAAGGGACAGCAGCCCCAGCATTTT. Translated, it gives CASSQKGQQPQHF.

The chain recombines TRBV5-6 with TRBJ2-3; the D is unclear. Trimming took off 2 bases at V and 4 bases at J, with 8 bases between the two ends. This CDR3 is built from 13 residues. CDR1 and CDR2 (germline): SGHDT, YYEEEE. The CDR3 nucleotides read TGTGCCAGCAGCTTTTCTTGGGCAGATACGCAGTATTTT. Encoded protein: CASSFSWADTQYF.

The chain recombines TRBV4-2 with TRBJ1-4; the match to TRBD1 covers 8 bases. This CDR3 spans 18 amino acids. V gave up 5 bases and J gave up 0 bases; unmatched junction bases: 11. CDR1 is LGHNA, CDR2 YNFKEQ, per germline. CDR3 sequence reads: CASSYQTGATATNEKLFF. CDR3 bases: TGTGCCAGCAGCTACCAGACAGGGGCTACCGCAACTAATGAAAAACTGTTTTTT.

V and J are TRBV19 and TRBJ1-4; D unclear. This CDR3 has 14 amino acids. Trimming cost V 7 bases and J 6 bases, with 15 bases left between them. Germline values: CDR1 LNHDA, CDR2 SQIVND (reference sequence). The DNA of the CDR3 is TGTGCCAGTACCCCTCTCGGACGGGATGAAAAACTGTTTTTT. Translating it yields CASTPLGRDEKLFF.

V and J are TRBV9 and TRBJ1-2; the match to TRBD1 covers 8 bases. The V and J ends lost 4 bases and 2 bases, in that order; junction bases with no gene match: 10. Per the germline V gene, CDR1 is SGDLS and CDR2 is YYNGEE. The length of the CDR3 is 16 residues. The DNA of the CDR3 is TGTGCCAGCAGCCCTCCACGGACAGGGCGGAACTATGGCTACACCTTC. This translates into CASSPPRTGRNYGYTF.

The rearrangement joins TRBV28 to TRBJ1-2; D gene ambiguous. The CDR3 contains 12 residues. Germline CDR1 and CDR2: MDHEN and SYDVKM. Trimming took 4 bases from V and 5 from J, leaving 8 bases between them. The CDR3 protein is CASSSGLYGYTF. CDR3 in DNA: TGTGCCAGCAGTTCCGGACTGTATGGCTACACCTTC.

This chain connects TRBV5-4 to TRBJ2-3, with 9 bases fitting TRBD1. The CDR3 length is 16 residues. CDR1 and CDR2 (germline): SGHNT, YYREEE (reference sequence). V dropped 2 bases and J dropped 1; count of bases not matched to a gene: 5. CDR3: CASSFRDRAGTDTQYF. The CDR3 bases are TGTGCCAGCAGCTTCCGGGACAGGGCGGGCACAGATACGCAGTATTTT.

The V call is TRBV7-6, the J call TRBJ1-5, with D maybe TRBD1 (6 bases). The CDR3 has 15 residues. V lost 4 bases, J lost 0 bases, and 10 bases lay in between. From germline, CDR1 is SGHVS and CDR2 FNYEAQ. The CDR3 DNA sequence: TGTGCCAGCAGCTCTGGACAGCTTAGCAATCAGCCCCAGCATTTT. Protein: CASSSGQLSNQPQHF.

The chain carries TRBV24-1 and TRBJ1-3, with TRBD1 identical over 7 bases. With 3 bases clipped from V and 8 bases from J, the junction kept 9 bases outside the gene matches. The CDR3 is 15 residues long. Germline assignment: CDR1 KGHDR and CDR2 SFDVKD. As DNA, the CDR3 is TGTGCCACCAGTGATACACGGACAGGAGGGGACACCATATATTTT. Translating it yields CATSDTRTGGDTIYF.

The CDR3 DNA reads as TGTGCCAGCGGTCGGACAGACTTCTATAATTCACCCCTCCACTTT. Translation: CASGRTDFYNSPLHF. The chain uses TRBV19 and TRBJ1-6, with D tentatively TRBD1 (6 bases). Between the trimmed V and J ends, which lost 9 bases and 3 bases, there was a span of 15 bases. Germline V lookup: CDR1 LNHDA, CDR2 SQIVND (reference sequence). This CDR3 is 15 amino acids long. Full variable domain (missing parts from reference TRBV19 and TRBJ1-6): DGGITQSPKYLFRKEGQNVTLSCEQNLNHDAMYWYRQDPGQGLRLIYYSQIVNDFQKGDIAEGYSVSREKKESFPLTVTSAQKNPTAFYLCASGRTDFYNSPLHFGNGTRLTVT.

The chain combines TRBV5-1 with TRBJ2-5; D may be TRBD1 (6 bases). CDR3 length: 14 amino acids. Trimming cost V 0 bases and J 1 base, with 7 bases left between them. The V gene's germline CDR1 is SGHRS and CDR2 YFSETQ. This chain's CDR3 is CASSLDRAQETQYF. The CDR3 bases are TGCGCCAGCAGCTTGGACAGGGCCCAAGAGACCCAGTACTTC.

CDR3 amino acids: CASSYRGYEQYF. The CDR3 nucleotides read TGTGCCAGCAGTTATCGGGGCTACGAGCAGTACTTC. This chain links TRBV6-5 with TRBJ2-7; D is possibly TRBD2 (5 bases). CDR3 length: 12 amino acids. V was trimmed by 3 bases and J by 3 bases, leaving 6 bases between them. CDR1 and CDR2 from the germline V gene are MNHEY and SVGAGI.

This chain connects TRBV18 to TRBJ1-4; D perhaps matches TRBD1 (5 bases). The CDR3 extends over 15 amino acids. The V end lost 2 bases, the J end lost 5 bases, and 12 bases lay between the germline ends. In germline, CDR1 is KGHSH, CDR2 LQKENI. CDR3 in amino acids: CASSPRGRGNEKLFF. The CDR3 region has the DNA TGTGCCAGCTCACCAAGGGGTCGTGGCAATGAAAAACTGTTTTTT. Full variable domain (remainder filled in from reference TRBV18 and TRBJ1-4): NAGVMQNPRHLVRRRGQEARLRCSPMKGHSHVYWYRQLPEEGLKFMVYLQKENIIDESGMPKERFSAEFPKEGPSILRIQQVVRGDSAAYFCASSPRGRGNEKLFFGSGTQLSVL.

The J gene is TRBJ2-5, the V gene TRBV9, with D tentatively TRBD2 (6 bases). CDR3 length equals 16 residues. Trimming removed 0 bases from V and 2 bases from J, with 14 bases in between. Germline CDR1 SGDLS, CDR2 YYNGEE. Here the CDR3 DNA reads TGTGCCAGCAGCGTAGTGTCGGGGGATTCACAAGAGACCCAGTACTTC. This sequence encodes CASSVVSGDSQETQYF.

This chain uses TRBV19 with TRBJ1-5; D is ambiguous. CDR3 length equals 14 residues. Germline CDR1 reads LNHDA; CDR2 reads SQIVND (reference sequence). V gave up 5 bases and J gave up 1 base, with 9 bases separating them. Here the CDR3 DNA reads TGTGCCAGTAGTCTGGACTCCAGCAATCAGCCCCAGCATTTT. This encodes CASSLDSSNQPQHF.

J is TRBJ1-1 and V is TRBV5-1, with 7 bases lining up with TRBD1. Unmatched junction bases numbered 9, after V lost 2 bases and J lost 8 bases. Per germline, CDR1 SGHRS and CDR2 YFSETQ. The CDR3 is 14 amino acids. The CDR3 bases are TGCGCCAGCAGCTTCCCTGACAGGGCCCAGGAAGCTTTCTTT. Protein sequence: CASSFPDRAQEAFF. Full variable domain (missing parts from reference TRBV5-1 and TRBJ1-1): KAGVTQTPRYLIKTRGQQVTLSCSPISGHRSVSWYQQTPGQGLQFLFEYFSETQRNKGNFPGRFSGRQFSNSRSEMNVSTLELGDSALYLCASSFPDRAQEAFFGQGTRLTVV.

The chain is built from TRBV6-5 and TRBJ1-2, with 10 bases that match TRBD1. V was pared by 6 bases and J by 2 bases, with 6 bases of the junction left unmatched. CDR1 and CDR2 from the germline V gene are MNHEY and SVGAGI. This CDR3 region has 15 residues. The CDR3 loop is CASSYKGQGNYGYTF. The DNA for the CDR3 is TGTGCCAGCAGCTACAAGGGACAGGGGAACTATGGCTACACCTTC.

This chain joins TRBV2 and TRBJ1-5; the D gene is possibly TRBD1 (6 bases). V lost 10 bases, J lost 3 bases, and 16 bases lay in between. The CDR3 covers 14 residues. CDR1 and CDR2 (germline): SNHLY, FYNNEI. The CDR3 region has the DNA TGTGCCAACAGCGACCGGGACACCAATCAGCCCCAGCATTTT. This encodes CANSDRDTNQPQHF.